The sequence of this TCR beta chain was determined in a study of response to subunit inactivated influenza vaccine. General study points: The authors offered the suggestion that each seasonal influenza vaccination recruits few new T cells.

The table lists this clonotype with a few counts. Its antigen is currently unknown. TCRdb re-called the RT-PCR reads with MiXCR, one entry per CDR3 protein. The sample yields about 160,000 distinct CDR3 sequences, roughly 11% seen once. CDR3 length: 15 residues. Germline CDR1 reads LGHDT; CDR2 reads YNNKEL (reference sequence). V was cut by 4 bases and J by 9 bases, with 19 bases left in between. This clonotype was obtained from a man between 45 and 60 years old who received an inactivated influenza vaccine. Sequencing was performed on non-naive T cells sorted from PBMCs, taken roughly 6 weeks after vaccination. The rearrangement uses TRBV3-1 and TRBJ2-1; D may match TRBD1 or TRBD2 (5 bases each). CDR3 amino acids: CASSPALAGGGEQFF. The CDR3, as DNA: TGTGCCAGCAGCCCGGCCCTAGCTGGGGGTGGTGAGCAGTTCTTC.